The T cell receptor (beta chain) under discussion was sequenced for a study of T cells in Graves' hyperthyroidism and ophthalmopathy. Across the whole study: Initial diagnosis, before any treatment, was when peripheral blood was collected.

Germline lookup yields CDR1 MNHEY and CDR2 SMNVEV (reference sequence). J was trimmed by 8 bases and V by 4 bases; bases with no gene match: 8. This CDR3 region has 14 residues. From RNA transcripts, TCR beta CDR3 regions were amplified. HTBI primers were used for first-round RT-PCR of the TCR CDR3. From the multiplex PCR reads, TCRdb called clonotypes with MiXCR, one entry per CDR3 protein. The sample lists more than 300,000 distinct CDR3 sequences; 17% were seen once. This clonotype was picked up many times. Antigen specificity is unknown. Findings and caveats of the study: Through a model of 13 V-J features, ophthalmopathy was separated from stable hyperthyroidism.

The clonotype was recovered from a woman in her twenties or thirties with Graves' hyperthyroidism that later progressed to Graves' ophthalmopathy. The sample consisted of blood. This chain connects TRBV27 to TRBJ1-2; 9 bases align to TRBD1. The CDR3: CASSSTGGSRGYTF. The CDR3 DNA is TGTGCCAGCAGTTCAACAGGGGGCTCAAGAGGCTACACCTTC.